Each of the 10 T cell receptor beta chains below was sequenced from the same sample in a study of blood T cell repertoires in COVID-19. The data were produced by immunoSEQ multiplex PCR, yet TCRdb's version contains in-frame clones alone and is incomplete. The table has tens of thousands of clones, about 86% seen once. The sequencing sample was made of peripheral blood. The source of these receptors is a man in his fifties with acute or convalescent COVID-19.

The V call is TRBV3-1 (or the pseudogene TRBV3-2), the J call TRBJ2-1, with 7 bases identical to TRBD2. Germline V gene sequence: CDR1 LGHDT, CDR2 YNNKEL (reference sequence). The CDR3 is 17 residues long. Germline trimming cut 4 bases from V and 1 base from J; bases unmatched to any gene: 10. CDR3 nucleotides: TGTGCCAGCAGCCCACTCTGGCGGGAGATATCCTACAATGAGCAGTTCTTC. Amino acids: CASSPLWREISYNEQFF.

The chain employs TRBV7-9 and TRBJ2-1; 8 bases agree with TRBD2. The junction had 1 base not matched to a gene; V was cut back by 1 base and J by 2 bases. Germline CDR1 is SEHNR and CDR2 is FQNEAQ (reference sequence). CDR3 size: 15 residues. Here the CDR3 DNA reads TGTGCCAGCAGCTTAGAGGGACTAGCCTACAATGAGCAGTTCTTC. This encodes CASSLEGLAYNEQFF.

This chain connects TRBV6-5 to TRBJ1-1; 7 bases are a match to TRBD1. This CDR3 is built from 14 residues. The V and J ends lost 5 bases and 1 base, in that order; junction bases with no gene match: 4. Germline V lookup: CDR1 MNHEY, CDR2 SVGAGI. CDR3 DNA: TGTGCCAGCAGTAGAACAGGGGCGAACACTGAAGCTTTCTTT. Its translation is CASSRTGANTEAFF.

V usage is TRBV18 and J usage is TRBJ1-1; 9 bases map to TRBD1. The CDR3 length is 13 residues. The germline CDR1 and CDR2 sequences are KGHSH and LQKENI. V lost 6 bases and J lost 6; bases outside the gene matches: 5. The chain's CDR3 is CASSRDRAAEAFF. CDR3 DNA sequence: TGTGCCAGCTCCCGGGACAGGGCCGCTGAAGCTTTCTTT.

The CDR3 loop reads CASSLTSNEQFF. CDR3 DNA: TGTGCCAGCAGCTTAACTAGCAATGAGCAGTTCTTC. This rearrangement joins TRBV12-3 or TRBV12-4 to TRBJ2-1, with TRBD2 as a possible D gene (5 bases). There are 12 residues in the CDR3. The V end was cut by 6 bases, the J end by 6 bases, with 9 bases between.

The chain couples TRBV6-5 to TRBJ2-3; possible D gene TRBD1, 6 bases. V lost 0 bases and J 3 bases, leaving 7 bases between the germline ends. This CDR3 spans 14 amino acids. The germline V gene has CDR1 MNHEY and CDR2 SVGAGI. CDR3 loop: CASSYSRGTDTQYF. The CDR3, as DNA: TGTGCCAGCAGTTACTCGAGGGGGACAGATACGCAGTATTTT.

This sequence joins TRBV5-1 and TRBJ1-5; D may be TRBD1 (5 bases). Deletions cut 4 bases from V and 3 bases from J, with 8 bases between. CDR1 is SGHRS, CDR2 YFSETQ, per germline. CDR3 length: 13 residues. CDR3 nucleotide sequence: TGCGCCAGCAGCGCGGGACTCAATCAGCCCCAGCATTTT. Its translation is CASSAGLNQPQHF. The entire variable domain, with the rest obtained from reference TRBV5-1 and TRBJ1-5, is as follows: KAGVTQTPRYLIKTRGQQVTLSCSPISGHRSVSWYQQTPGQGLQFLFEYFSETQRNKGNFPGRFSGRQFSNSRSEMNVSTLELGDSALYLCASSAGLNQPQHFGDGTRLSIL.

CDR3 in amino acids: CASRDLSNQPQHF. The CDR3 nucleotides are TGTGCCTCCCGAGATCTGAGCAATCAGCCCCAGCATTTT. V and J are TRBV10-3 and TRBJ1-5, with unresolved D. V was pared by 11 bases and J by 1 base, with 12 bases between. The CDR3 has 13 residues. Germline loops: CDR1 ENHRY, CDR2 SYGVKD.

This rearrangement joins TRBV19 to TRBJ1-1; TRBD1 is a possible D gene (6 bases). V gave up 1 base and J gave up 3 bases, with 9 bases separating them. CDR1 and CDR2 from the germline V gene are LNHDA and SQIVND (reference sequence). CDR3 length: 14 residues. The CDR3 DNA reads as TGTGCCAGTAGTATAGGGACAGTATACACTGAAGCTTTCTTT. This gives the protein CASSIGTVYTEAFF.

The J gene is TRBJ2-3, the V gene TRBV19; D is perhaps TRBD1 (5 bases). The V end lost 2 bases, the J end lost 2 bases, and 14 bases lay between the germline ends. The CDR3 loop spans 16 amino acids. Germline assignment: CDR1 LNHDA and CDR2 SQIVND (reference sequence). The CDR3 is CASSIQGVAPTDTQYF. Written as DNA, the CDR3 is TGTGCCAGTAGTATACAAGGGGTAGCCCCCACAGATACGCAGTATTTT.